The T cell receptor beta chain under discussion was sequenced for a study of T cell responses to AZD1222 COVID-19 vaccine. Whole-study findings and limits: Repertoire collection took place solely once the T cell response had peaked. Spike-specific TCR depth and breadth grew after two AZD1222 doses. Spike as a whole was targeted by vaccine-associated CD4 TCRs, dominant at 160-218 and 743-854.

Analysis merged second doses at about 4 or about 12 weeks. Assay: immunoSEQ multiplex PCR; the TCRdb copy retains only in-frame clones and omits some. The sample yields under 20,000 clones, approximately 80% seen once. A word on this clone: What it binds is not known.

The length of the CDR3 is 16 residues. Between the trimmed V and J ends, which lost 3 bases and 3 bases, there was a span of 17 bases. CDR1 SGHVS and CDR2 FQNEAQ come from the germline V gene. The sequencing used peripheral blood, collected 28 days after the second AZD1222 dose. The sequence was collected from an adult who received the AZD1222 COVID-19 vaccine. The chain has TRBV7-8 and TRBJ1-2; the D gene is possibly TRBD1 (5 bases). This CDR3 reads CASSFTPTGGDYGYTF. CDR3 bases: TGTGCCAGCAGCTTTACGCCGACCGGGGGAGACTATGGCTACACCTTC.